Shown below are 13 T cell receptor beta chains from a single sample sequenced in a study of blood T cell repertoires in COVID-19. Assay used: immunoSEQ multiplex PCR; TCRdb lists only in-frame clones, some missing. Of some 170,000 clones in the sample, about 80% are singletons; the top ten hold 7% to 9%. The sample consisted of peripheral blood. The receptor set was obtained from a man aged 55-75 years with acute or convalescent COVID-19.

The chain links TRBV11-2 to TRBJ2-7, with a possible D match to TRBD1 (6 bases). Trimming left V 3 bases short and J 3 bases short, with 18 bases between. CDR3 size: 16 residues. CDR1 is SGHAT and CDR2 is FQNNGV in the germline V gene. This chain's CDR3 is CASSFIRDTFYYEQYF. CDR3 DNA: TGTGCCAGCAGCTTCATCCGGGACACTTTTTACTACGAGCAGTACTTC.

The CDR3 is CASEDRGRGYEQYF. CDR3 bases: TGTGCCAGTGAAGACAGGGGGCGCGGGTACGAGCAGTACTTC. This chain connects TRBV19 to TRBJ2-7; 10 positions match TRBD1. The CDR3 spans 14 residues. V was pared by 8 bases and J by 4 bases, with 8 bases of the junction left unmatched. Germline V gene data show CDR1 as LNHDA and CDR2 as SQIVND (reference sequence).

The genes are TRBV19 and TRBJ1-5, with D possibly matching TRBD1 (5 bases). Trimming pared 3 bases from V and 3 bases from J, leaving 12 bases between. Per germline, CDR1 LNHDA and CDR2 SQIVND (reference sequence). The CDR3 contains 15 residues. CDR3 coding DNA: TGTGCCAGTAGTATTTCGGGACTGATCAATCAGCCCCAGCATTTT. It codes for CASSISGLINQPQHF. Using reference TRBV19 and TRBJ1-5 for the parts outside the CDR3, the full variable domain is DGGITQSPKYLFRKEGQNVTLSCEQNLNHDAMYWYRQDPGQGLRLIYYSQIVNDFQKGDIAEGYSVSREKKESFPLTVTSAQKNPTAFYLCASSISGLINQPQHFGDGTRLSIL.

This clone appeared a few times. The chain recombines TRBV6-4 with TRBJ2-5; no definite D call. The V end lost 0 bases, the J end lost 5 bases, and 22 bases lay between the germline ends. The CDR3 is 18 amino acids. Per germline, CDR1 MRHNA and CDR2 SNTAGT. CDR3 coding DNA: TGTGCCAGCAGTGACTCCGTCGGTCTAATCACGCCTCACGAGACCCAGTACTTC. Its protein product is CASSDSVGLITPHETQYF.

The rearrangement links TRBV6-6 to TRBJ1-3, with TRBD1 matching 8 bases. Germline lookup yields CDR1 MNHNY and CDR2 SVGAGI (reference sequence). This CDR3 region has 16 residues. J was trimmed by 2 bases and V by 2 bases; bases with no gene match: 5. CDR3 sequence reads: CASSYNQGAAGNTIYF. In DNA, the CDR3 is TGTGCCAGCAGTTACAATCAGGGGGCAGCTGGAAACACCATATATTTT.

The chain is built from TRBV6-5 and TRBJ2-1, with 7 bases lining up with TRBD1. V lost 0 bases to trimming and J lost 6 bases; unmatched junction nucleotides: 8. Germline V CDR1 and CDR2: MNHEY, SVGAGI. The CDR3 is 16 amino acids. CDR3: CASSYSLGDSANEQFF. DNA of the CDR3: TGTGCCAGCAGTTACTCCTTGGGGGACAGCGCCAATGAGCAGTTCTTC.

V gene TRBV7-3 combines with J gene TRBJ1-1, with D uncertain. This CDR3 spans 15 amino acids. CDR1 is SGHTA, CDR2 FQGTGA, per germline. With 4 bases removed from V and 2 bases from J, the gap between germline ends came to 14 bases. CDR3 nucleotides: TGTGCCAGCAGCTCTTCCGGGTCCCAAAACACTGAAGCTTTCTTT. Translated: CASSSSGSQNTEAFF.

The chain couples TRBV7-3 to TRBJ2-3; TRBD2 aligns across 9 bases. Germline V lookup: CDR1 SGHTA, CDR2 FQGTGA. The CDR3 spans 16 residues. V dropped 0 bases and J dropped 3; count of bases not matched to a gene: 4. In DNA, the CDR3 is TGTGCCAGCAGCTTAACTATTACTAGCGGGACAGATACGCAGTATTTT. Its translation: CASSLTITSGTDTQYF. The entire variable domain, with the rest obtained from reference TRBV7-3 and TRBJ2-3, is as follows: GAGVSQTPSNKVTEKGKYVELRCDPISGHTALYWYRQSLGQGPEFLIYFQGTGAADDSGLPNDRFFAVRPEGSVSTLKIQRTERGDSAVYLCASSLTITSGTDTQYFGPGTRLTVL.

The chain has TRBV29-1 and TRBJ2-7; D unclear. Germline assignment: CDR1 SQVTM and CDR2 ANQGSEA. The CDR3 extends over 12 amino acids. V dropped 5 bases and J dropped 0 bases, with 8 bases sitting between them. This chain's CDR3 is CSVLASSYEQYF. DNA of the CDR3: TGCAGCGTTCTGGCAAGCTCCTACGAGCAGTACTTC.

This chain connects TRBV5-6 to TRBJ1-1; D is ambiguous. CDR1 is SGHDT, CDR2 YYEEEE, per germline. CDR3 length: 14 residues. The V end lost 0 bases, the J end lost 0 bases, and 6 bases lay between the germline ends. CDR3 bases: TGTGCCAGCAGCTTGGAACCTATGAACACTGAAGCTTTCTTT. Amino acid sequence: CASSLEPMNTEAFF.

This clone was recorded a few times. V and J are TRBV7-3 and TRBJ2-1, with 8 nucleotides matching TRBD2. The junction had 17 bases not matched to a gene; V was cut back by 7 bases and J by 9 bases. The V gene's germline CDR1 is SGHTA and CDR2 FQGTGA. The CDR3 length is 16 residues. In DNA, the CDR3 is TGTGCCAGCAACAGACAAGGACTAGCCGGGGATAGTGAGCAGTTCTTC. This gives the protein CASNRQGLAGDSEQFF.

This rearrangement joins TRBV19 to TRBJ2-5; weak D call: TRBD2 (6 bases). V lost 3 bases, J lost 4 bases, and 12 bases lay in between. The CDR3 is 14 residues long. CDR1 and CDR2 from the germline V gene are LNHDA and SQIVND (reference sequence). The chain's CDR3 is CASSIGGSIETQYF. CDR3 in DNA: TGTGCCAGTAGTATTGGGGGGTCGATAGAGACCCAGTACTTC.

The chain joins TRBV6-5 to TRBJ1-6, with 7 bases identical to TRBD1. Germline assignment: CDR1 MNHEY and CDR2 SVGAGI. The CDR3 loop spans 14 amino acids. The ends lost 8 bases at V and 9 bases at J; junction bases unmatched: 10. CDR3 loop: CASATNRGGSPLHF. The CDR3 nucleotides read TGTGCCAGCGCGACAAACAGGGGAGGTTCACCCCTCCACTTT.